This TCR beta chain stems from a study of T cells in Graves' hyperthyroidism and ophthalmopathy. Broader study findings: Ophthalmopathy stood apart from stable hyperthyroidism in a 13 V-J model.

Researchers took RNA transcripts and amplified the TCR beta CDR3 regions from them. Researchers ran a first-round RT-PCR on the TCR CDR3 using the HTBI primer set. TCRdb redid the calling of the multiplex PCR reads with MiXCR, one entry per CDR3 protein. Here the sample spans some 300,000 distinct CDR3 sequences, 10% to 15% being singletons. CDR3 length: 15 residues. With 5 bases removed from V and 7 bases from J, the gap between germline ends came to 23 bases. Germline-derived CDR1 and CDR2 are DFQATT and SNEGSKA (reference sequence). PBMCs were derived from 10 ml fresh peripheral blood. This clonotype was seen just once. Its specificity is not known. Just one base apart from a much larger clone, this may be a read error.

Sequencing was performed on blood. The source is a woman under 40 with Graves' hyperthyroidism that later progressed to Graves' ophthalmopathy. The chain joins TRBV20-1 to TRBJ1-2; the D is unclear. CDR3 sequence (DNA): TGCAGTGCTCTAGAGCTACCCCCTCGGGGTGCTGGCTACACCTTC. Protein product: CSALELPPRGAGYTF.